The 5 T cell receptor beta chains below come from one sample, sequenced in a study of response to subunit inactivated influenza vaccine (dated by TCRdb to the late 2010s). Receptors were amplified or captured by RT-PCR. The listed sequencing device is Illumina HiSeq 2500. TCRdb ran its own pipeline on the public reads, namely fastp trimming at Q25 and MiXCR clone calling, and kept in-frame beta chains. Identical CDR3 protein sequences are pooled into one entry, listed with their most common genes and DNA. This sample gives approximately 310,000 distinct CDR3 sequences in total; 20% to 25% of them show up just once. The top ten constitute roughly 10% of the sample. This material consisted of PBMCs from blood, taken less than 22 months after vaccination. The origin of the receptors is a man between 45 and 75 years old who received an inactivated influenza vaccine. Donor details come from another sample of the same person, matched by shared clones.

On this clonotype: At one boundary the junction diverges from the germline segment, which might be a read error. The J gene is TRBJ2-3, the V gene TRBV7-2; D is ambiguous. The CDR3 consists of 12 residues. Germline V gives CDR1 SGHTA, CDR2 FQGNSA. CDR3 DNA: TGTGCCAGCAGCTTAGAATCCCCCACAGCTTTTTTT. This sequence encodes CASSLESPTAFF. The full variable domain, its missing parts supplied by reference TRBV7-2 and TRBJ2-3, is GAGVSQSPSNKVTEKGKDVELRCDPISGHTALYWYRQSLGQGLEFLIYFQGNSAPDKSGLPSDRFSAERTGGSVSTLTIQRTQQEDSAVYLCASSLESPTAFFGPGTRLTVL.

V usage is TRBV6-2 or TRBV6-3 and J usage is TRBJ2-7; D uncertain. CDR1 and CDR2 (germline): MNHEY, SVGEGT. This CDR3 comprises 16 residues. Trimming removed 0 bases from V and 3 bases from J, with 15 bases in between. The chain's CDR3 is CASSYSLSDRFYEQYF. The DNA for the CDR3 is TGTGCCAGCAGTTACTCGCTGTCGGACCGATTCTACGAGCAGTACTTC.

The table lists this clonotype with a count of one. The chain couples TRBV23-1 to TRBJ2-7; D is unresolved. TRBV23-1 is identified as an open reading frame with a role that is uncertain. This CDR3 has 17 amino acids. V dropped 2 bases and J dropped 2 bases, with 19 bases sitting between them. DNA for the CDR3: TGCGCCAGCAGTCAACTTCCCGTTGGTAGCCTTCCCTACGAGCAGTACTTC. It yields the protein CASSQLPVGSLPYEQYF.

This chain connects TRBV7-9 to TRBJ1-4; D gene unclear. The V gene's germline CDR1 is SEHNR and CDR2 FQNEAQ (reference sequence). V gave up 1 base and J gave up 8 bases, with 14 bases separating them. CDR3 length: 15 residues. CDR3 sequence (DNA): TGTGCCAGCAGCTTAGGTACCGTGGGGAACGAAAAACTGTTTTTT. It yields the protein CASSLGTVGNEKLFF.

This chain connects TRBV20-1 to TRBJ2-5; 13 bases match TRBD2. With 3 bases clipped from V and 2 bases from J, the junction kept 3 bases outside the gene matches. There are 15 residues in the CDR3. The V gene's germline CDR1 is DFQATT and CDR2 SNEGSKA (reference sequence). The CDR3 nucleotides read TGCAGTGCTAGGGGACTAGCGGGACAACAAGAGACCCAGTACTTC. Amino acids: CSARGLAGQQETQYF.